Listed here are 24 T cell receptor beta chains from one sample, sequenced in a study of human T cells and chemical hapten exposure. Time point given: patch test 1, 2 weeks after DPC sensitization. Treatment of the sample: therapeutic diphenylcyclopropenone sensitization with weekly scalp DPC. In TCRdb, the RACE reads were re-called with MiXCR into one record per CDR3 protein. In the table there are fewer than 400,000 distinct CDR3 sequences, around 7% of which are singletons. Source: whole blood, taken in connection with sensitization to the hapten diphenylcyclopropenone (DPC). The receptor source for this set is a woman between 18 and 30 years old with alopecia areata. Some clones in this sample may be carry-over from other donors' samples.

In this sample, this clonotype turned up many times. The CDR3 DNA is TGTGCCAGCAGCTTGGTAGATGGACGGACGCAGTATTTT. Its translation is CASSLVDGRTQYF. The rearrangement links TRBV5-6 to TRBJ2-3, with D uncertain. Trimming took 0 bases from V and 9 from J, leaving 11 bases between them. The germline V gene encodes CDR1 SGHDT and CDR2 YYEEEE. The CDR3 spans 13 residues.

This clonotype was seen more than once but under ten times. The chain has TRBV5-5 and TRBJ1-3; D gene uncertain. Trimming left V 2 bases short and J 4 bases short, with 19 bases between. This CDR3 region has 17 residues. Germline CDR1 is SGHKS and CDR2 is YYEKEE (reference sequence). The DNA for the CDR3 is TGTGCCAGCAGCTTCGATATTGCTAGCCCCATAGGAAACACCATATATTTT. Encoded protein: CASSFDIASPIGNTIYF. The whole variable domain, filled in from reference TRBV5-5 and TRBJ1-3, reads DAGVTQSPTHLIKTRGQQVTLRCSPISGHKSVSWYQQVLGQGPQFIFQYYEKEERGRGNFPDRFSARQFPNYSSELNVNALLLGDSALYLCASSFDIASPIGNTIYFGEGSWLTVV.

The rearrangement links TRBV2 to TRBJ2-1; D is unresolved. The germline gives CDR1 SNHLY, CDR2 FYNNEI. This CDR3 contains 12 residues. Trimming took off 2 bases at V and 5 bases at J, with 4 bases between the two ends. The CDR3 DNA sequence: TGTGCCAGCAGTGAACGGGACAATGAGCAGTTCTTC. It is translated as CASSERDNEQFF.

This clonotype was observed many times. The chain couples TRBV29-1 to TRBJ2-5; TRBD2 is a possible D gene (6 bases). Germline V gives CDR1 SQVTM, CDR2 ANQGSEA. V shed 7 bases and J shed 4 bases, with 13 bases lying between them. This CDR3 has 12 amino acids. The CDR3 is CSASEGGETQYF. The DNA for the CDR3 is TGCAGCGCCAGCGAGGGAGGAGAGACCCAGTACTTC.

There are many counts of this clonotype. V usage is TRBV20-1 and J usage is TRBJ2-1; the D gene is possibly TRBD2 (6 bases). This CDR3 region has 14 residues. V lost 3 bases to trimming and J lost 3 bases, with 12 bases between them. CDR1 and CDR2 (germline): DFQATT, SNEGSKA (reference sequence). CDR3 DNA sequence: TGCAGTGCTAGCACGGGGACTTACTACAATGAGCAGTTCTTC. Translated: CSASTGTYYNEQFF.

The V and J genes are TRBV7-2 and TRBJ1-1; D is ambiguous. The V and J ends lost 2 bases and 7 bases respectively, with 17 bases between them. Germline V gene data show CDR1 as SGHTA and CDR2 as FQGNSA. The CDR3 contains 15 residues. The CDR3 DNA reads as TGTGCCAGCAGCTTACAACAGAGTTTGGCCCTTGAAGCTTTCTTT. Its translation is CASSLQQSLALEAFF.

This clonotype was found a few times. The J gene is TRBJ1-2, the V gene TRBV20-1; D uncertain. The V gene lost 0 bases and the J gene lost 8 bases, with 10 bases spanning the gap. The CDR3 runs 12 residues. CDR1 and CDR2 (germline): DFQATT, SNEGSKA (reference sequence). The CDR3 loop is CSARDSGGGYTF. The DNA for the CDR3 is TGCAGTGCTAGAGATTCAGGTGGCGGCTACACCTTC.

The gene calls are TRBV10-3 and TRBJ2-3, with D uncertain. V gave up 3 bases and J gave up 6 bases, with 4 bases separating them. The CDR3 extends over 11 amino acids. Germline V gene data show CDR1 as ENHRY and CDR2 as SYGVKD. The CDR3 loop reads CAISDWDTQYF. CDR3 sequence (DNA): TGTGCCATCAGTGATTGGGATACGCAGTATTTT.

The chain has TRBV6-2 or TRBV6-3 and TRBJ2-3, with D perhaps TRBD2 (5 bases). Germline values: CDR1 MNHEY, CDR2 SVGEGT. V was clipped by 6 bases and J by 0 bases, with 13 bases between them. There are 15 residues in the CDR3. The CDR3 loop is CASSEIPGSTDTQYF. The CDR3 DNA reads TGTGCCAGCAGCGAAATACCGGGGAGCACAGATACGCAGTATTTT.

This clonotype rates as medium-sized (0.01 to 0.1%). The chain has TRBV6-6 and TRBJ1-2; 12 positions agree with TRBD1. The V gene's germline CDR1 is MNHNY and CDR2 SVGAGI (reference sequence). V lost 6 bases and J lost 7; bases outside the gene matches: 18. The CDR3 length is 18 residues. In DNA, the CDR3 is TGTGCCAGCAGCCCAGCCCGGGACAGGGGGCTCTTGTTTGGTGGCTACACCTTC. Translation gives CASSPARDRGLLFGGYTF.

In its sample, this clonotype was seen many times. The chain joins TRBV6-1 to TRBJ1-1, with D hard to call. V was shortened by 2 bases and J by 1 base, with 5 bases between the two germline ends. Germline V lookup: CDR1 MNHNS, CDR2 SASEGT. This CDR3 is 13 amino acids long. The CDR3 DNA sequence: TGTGCCAGCAGTGAAAGCTGGAACACTGAAGCTTTCTTT. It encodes CASSESWNTEAFF.

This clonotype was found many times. CDR3 DNA: TGTGCCATCAGTGGCCCCACTAGCGGGGGGCCGGATACGCAGTATTTT. This codes for CAISGPTSGGPDTQYF. The rearrangement joins TRBV10-3 to TRBJ2-3, with TRBD2 matching 12 bases. J was trimmed by 6 bases and V by 4 bases; bases with no gene match: 8. Per the germline V gene, CDR1 is ENHRY and CDR2 is SYGVKD. The CDR3 is made up of 16 amino acids.

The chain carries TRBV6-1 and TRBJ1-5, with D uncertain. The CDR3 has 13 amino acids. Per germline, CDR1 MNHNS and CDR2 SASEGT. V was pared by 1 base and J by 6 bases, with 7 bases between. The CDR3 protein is CASSEEAVQPQHF. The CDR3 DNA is TGTGCCAGCAGTGAAGAGGCAGTTCAGCCCCAGCATTTT.

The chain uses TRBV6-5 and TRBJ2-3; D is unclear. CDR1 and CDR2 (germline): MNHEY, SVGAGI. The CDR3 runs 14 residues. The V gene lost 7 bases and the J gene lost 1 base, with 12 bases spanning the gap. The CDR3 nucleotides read TGTGCCAGCAAGTTAAGCTGGGGCACAGATACGCAGTATTTT. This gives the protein CASKLSWGTDTQYF.

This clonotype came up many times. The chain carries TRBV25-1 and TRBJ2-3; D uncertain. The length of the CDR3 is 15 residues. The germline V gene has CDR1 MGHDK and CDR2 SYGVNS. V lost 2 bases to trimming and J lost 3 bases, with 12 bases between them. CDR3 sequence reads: CASSEAASATDTQYF. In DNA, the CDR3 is TGTGCCAGCAGTGAAGCCGCCTCAGCAACAGATACGCAGTATTTT.

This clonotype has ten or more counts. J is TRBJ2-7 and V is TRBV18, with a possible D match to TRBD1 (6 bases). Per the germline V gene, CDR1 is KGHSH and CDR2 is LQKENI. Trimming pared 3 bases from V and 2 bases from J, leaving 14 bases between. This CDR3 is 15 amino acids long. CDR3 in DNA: TGTGCCAGCTCACCGTCCGACGGGACACCCTACGAGCAGTACTTC. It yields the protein CASSPSDGTPYEQYF.

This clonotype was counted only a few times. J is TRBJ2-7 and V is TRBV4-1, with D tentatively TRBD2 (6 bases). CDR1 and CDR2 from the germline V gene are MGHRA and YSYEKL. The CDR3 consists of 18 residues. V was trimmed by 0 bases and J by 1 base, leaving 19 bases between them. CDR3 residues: CASSQESSGEDISYEQYF. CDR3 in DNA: TGCGCCAGCAGCCAAGAATCCTCGGGGGAGGACATATCCTACGAGCAGTACTTC.

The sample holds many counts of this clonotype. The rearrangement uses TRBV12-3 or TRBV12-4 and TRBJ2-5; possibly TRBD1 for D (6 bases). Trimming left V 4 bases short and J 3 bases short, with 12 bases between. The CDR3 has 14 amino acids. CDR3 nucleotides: TGTGCCAGCAGTTCAAACAGGGTGGAAGAGACCCAGTACTTC. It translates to CASSSNRVEETQYF.

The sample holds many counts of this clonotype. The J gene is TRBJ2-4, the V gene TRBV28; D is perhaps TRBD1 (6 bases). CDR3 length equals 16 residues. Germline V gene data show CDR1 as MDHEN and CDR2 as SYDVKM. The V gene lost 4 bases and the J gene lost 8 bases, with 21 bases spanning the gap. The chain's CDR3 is CASSSPSMGAEDIQYF. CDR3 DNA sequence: TGTGCCAGCAGTTCGCCCTCGATGGGGGCGGAGGACATTCAGTACTTC.

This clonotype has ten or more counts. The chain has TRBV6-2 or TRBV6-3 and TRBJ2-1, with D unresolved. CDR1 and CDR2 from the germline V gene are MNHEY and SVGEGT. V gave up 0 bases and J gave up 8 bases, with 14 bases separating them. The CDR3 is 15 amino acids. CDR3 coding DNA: TGTGCCAGCAGTTACTCGGATAATAGTTTGGATGAGCAGTTCTTC. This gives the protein CASSYSDNSLDEQFF.

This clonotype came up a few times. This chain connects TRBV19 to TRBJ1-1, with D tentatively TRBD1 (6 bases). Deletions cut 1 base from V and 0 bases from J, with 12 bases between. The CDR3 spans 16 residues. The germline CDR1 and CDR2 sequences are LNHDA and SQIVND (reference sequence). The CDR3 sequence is CASSIGRDRLNTEAFF. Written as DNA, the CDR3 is TGTGCCAGTAGTATAGGCCGCGACAGGTTGAACACTGAAGCTTTCTTT.

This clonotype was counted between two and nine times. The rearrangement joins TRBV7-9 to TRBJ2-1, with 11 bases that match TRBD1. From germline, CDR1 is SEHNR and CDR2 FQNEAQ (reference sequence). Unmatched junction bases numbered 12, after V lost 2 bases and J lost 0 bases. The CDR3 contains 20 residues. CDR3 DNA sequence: TGTGCCAGCAGCTTACCTCCCCTACCGGGACAGGGGGACTCCTACAATGAGCAGTTCTTC. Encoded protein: CASSLPPLPGQGDSYNEQFF.

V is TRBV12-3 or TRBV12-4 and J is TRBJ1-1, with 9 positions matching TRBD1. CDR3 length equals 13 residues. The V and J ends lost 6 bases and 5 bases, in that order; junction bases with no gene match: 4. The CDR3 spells CASSNGQGTEAFF. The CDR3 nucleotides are TGTGCCAGCAGCAACGGACAGGGGACTGAAGCTTTCTTT.

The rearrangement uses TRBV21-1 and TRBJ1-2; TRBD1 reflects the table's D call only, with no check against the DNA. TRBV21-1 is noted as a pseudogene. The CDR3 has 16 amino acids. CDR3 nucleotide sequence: TGTGCCAGGGGGGACCGGGACAGGACCCCTAACTATGGCTACACCTTC. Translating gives CARGDRDRTPNYGYTF.